This entry describes one T cell receptor beta chain. The antigen is unknown. The same CDR3 is also encoded by other DNA sequences in this sample. The data are from a study of vaccination effects on CD4 cells after COVID-19. Following 10 days of culture, CD4+ T cells were isolated. Participants each got two BNT162b2 or mRNA-1273 vaccine doses. The study found no prior SARS-CoV-2 infection in the vaccine recipients, who tested negative for nucleocapsid antibodies. V lost 2 bases to trimming and J lost 1 base, with 5 bases between them. Germline CDR1 KGHSH, CDR2 LQKENI. This CDR3 comprises 13 residues. Profiled with immunoSEQ multiplex PCR; TCRdb holds only in-frame clones, not every one. In the table there are about 73,000 clones, around 69% of which are singletons.

The chain has TRBV18 and TRBJ1-1, with D possibly being TRBD1 (5 bases). This TCR came from a human donor who received a COVID-19 vaccine. Source: CD4+ T cells from PBMCs cultured without peptide, taken after COVID-19 vaccination. CDR3 nucleotide sequence: TGTGCCAGCTCACCAGGACAGAACACTGAAGCTTTCTTT. This gives the protein CASSPGQNTEAFF.